This T cell receptor beta chain was observed in a study of Ad26.COV2.S vaccination and SARS-CoV-2 variants. Study-wide results and limits: Substantial response breadth was reportedly seen for spike-specific CD8+ and CD4+ T cells after vaccination.

Libraries were prepared by immunoSEQ multiplex PCR; TCRdb keeps only in-frame clonotypes and omits some of them. Of 250,000 to 300,000 clones in the sample, more than 75% were seen once. A remark on this clone: Its antigen remains unknown. This sample also contains other DNA sequences that code for the same CDR3.

Documented treatment: about 20 received Ad26.COV2.S at low or high dose, single or two shots; roughly five received placebo; per-sample allocation not given. Following the first vaccine or placebo injection, samples were taken on day 63. An 18-55-year-old adult in Boston served as donor. V was clipped by 1 base and J by 2 bases, with 9 bases between them. The V gene's germline CDR1 is SGHAT and CDR2 FQNNGV. The CDR3 is 15 residues long. The gene calls are TRBV11-2 and TRBJ1-5; D gene ambiguous. Sequenced here: peripheral blood, sampled in a trial of Ad26.COV2.S vaccine versus placebo. The TCR sequence derives from a person aged 18 to 59 who received the Ad26.COV2.S COVID-19 vaccine or a placebo. The CDR3 spells CASSLGRAGNQPQHF. In DNA form, the CDR3 reads TGTGCCAGCAGCTTAGGTAGGGCCGGCAATCAGCCCCAGCATTTT.